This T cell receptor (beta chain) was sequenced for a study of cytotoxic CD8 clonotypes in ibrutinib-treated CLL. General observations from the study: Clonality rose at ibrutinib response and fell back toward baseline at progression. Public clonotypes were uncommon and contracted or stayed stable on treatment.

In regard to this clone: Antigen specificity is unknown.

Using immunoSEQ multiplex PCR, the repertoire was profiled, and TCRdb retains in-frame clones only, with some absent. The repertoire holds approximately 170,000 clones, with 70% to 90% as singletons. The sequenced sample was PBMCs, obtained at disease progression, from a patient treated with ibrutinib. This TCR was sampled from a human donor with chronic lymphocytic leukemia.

This chain's CDR3 is CASRQGSTDTQYF. CDR3 in DNA: TGTGCCAGCAGACAGGGAAGCACAGATACGCAGTATTTT. The chain couples TRBV27 to TRBJ2-3; a weak D match, TRBD1 (6 bases). This CDR3 contains 13 residues. V gave up 6 bases and J gave up 0 bases, with 7 bases separating them. Germline V CDR1 and CDR2: MNHEY, SMNVEV (reference sequence).